A single sample is the source of the 5 T cell receptor beta chains below, sequenced in a study of glioma-infiltrating T cells after dendritic cell vaccination. The time point here: after dendritic cell vaccination, including at tumor progression/relapse. Assay: immunoSEQ multiplex PCR; the TCRdb copy retains only in-frame clones and omits some. The repertoire holds around 87,000 clones, with 80% to 85% as singletons. The sample here was blood, taken after dendritic cell vaccination. The origin of the receptors is a human donor with glioblastoma.

V gene TRBV18 combines with J gene TRBJ2-6; D uncertain. V lost 3 bases and J 0 bases, leaving 3 bases between the germline ends. The CDR3 runs 14 residues. The V gene's germline CDR1 is KGHSH and CDR2 LQKENI. This CDR3 is CASSPSSGANVLTF. The CDR3 DNA follows: TGTGCCAGCTCACCTAGCTCTGGGGCCAACGTCCTGACTTTC.

The chain has TRBV4-3 and TRBJ1-3; no reliable D call. The CDR3 consists of 16 residues. V dropped 0 bases and J dropped 5 bases, with 14 bases sitting between them. CDR1 and CDR2 (germline): LGHNA, YSLEER. The chain's CDR3 is CASSQDRSGGRNTIYF. CDR3 DNA sequence: TGCGCCAGCAGCCAAGATCGGTCAGGAGGGCGAAACACCATATATTTT.

The chain joins TRBV18 to TRBJ1-3, with a tentative D call TRBD1 (6 bases). CDR1 is KGHSH, CDR2 LQKENI, per germline. The ends were cut back, 4 bases at V and 2 bases at J, with 15 bases in the middle. The CDR3 runs to 16 residues. The CDR3 sequence is CASSLTDSIPGNTIYF. CDR3 bases: TGTGCCAGCTCACTAACGGACAGTATCCCTGGAAACACCATATATTTT.

A word on this clone: One end of the junction varies from germline; a read error may be responsible. The CDR3 DNA reads as TGTGCCAGCATTGAAAGAGGGGGAAGGGGGAACACCGGGGAGCTGTTTTTT. Its protein product is CASIERGGRGNTGELFF. The chain couples TRBV2 to TRBJ2-2; maybe TRBD1 (6 bases). The length of the CDR3 is 17 residues. The germline gives CDR1 SNHLY, CDR2 FYNNEI.

The gene calls are TRBV6-5 and TRBJ1-1; D ambiguous. Between the trimmed V and J ends, which lost 8 bases and 4 bases, there was a span of 8 bases. This CDR3 region has 11 residues. Germline V gives CDR1 MNHEY, CDR2 SVGAGI. The CDR3 sequence is CASHRSTEAFF. CDR3 nucleotides: TGTGCCAGCCACCGGAGCACTGAAGCTTTCTTT.